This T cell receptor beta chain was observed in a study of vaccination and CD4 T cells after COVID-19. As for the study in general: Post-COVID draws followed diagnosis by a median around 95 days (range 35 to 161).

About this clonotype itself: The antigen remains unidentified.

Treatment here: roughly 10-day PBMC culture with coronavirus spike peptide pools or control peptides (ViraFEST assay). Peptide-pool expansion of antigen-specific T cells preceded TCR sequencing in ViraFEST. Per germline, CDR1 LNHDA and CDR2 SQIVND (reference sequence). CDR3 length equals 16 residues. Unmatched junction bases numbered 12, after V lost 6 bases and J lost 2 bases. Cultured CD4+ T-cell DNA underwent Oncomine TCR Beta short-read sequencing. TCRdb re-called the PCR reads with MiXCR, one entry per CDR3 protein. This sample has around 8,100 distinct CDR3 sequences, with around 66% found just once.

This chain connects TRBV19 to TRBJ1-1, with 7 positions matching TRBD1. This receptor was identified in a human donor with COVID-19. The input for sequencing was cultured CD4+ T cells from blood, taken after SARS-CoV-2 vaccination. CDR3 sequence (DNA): TGTGCCAGTAGCCCCGGGCGGGCAGGGGGAAACACTGAAGCTTTCTTT. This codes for CASSPGRAGGNTEAFF.